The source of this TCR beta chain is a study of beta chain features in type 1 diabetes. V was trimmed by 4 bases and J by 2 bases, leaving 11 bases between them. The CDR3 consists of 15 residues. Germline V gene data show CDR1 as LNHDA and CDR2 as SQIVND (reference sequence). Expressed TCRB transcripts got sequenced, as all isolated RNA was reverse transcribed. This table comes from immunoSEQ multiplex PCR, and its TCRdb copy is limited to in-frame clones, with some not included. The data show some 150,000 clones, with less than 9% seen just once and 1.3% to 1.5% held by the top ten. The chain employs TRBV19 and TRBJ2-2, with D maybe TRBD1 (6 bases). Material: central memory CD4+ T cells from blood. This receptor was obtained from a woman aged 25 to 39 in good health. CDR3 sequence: CASSNRDANTGELFF. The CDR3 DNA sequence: TGTGCCAGTAGTAACAGGGATGCAAACACCGGGGAGCTGTTTTTT.